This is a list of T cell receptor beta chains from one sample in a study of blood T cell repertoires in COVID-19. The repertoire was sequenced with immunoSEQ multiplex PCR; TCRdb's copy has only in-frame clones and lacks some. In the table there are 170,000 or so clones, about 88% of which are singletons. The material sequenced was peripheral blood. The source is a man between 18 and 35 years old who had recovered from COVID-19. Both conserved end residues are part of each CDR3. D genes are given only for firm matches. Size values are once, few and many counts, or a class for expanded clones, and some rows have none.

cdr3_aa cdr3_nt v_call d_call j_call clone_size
CASSLGGSSSYNSPLHF TGTGCCAGCAGCCTCGGAGGGTCGAGCTCCTATAATTCACCCCTCCACTTT TRBV13 . TRBJ1-6 .
CASSQDRDRGADTQYF TGTGCCAGCAGCCAAGATCGCGACAGGGGAGCAGATACGCAGTATTTT TRBV4-2 TRBD1 TRBJ2-3 .
CASSLSGVGNQPQHF TGTGCCAGCAGCTTATCAGGGGTGGGCAATCAGCCCCAGCATTTT TRBV7-3 . TRBJ1-5 .
CAWSSGSISGANVLTF TGTGCCTGGAGCAGCGGGAGTATCTCTGGGGCCAACGTCCTGACTTTC TRBV30 TRBD2 TRBJ2-6 .
CASSLAGDRATYGYTF TGTGCCAGCAGCTTAGCAGGGGACAGGGCTACCTATGGCTACACCTTC TRBV7-9 TRBD1 TRBJ1-2 once
CASSFTGTGNQPQHF TGTGCCAGCAGTTTTACCGGGACAGGGAATCAGCCCCAGCATTTT TRBV27 TRBD1 TRBJ1-5 .
CASSDPAGTTDTQYF TGTGCCAGCAGTGACCCAGCGGGAACAACAGATACGCAGTATTTT TRBV2 TRBD2 TRBJ2-3 .
CASSPRDRPNTEAFF TGTGCCAGCAGCCCGCGGGACAGACCTAACACTGAAGCTTTCTTT TRBV9 TRBD1 TRBJ1-1 .
CASSPRDTEAFF TGTGCCAGCTCACCGCGGGACACTGAAGCTTTCTTT TRBV18 . TRBJ1-1 .
CASSLQDRGWETQYF TGTGCCAGCAGCTTGCAAGACAGGGGTTGGGAGACCCAGTACTTC TRBV5-6 TRBD1 TRBJ2-5 .
CASSRTQGGRQPQHF TGTGCCAGCTCTAGGACCCAGGGTGGGCGACAGCCCCAGCATTTT TRBV27 . TRBJ1-5 .
CASSFATRHGYTF TGTGCCAGCAGTTTCGCGACAAGGCATGGCTACACCTTC TRBV27 . TRBJ1-2 .
CATSHRGGTSGIGETQYF TGTGCCACCAGCCATAGGGGAGGGACTAGCGGGATAGGAGAGACCCAGTACTTC TRBV15 TRBD2 TRBJ2-5 .
CASGLTPLGLYEQFF TGTGCTAGTGGTTTGACACCCTTGGGACTCTATGAGCAGTTCTTC TRBV12-5 . TRBJ2-1 .
CAWTLDGGSGNTIYF TGTGCCTGGACCTTGGACGGAGGCTCTGGAAACACCATATATTTT TRBV30 . TRBJ1-3 .
CATSSEAYGYTF TGTGCCACCTCGTCCGAAGCCTATGGCTACACCTTC TRBV28 . TRBJ1-2 .
CASTEARQYNSPLHF TGTGCCAGCACCGAGGCACGTCAGTACAATTCACCCCTCCACTTT TRBV28 . TRBJ1-6 .
CASSLPTGGGQPQHF TGTGCCAGCAGTCTCCCGACAGGGGGCGGACAGCCCCAGCATTTT TRBV6-5 TRBD1 TRBJ1-5 .
CASSVTGGRSEAFF TGTGCCAGCAGTGTGACAGGGGGCCGCAGTGAAGCTTTCTTT TRBV4-2 TRBD1 TRBJ1-1 .